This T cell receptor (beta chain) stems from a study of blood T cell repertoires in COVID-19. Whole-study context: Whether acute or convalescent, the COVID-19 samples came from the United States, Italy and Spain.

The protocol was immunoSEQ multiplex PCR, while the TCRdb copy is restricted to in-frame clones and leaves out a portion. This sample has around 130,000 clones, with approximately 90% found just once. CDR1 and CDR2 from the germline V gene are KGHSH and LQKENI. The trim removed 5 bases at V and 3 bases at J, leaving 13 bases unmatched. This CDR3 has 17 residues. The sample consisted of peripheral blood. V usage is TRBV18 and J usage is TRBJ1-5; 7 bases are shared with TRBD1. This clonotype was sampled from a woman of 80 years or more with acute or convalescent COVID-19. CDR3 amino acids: CASSSIRDRGDNQPQHF. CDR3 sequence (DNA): TGTGCCAGCTCATCGATACGGGACAGAGGAGACAATCAGCCCCAGCATTTT.